This TCR beta chain is from a study of CD8 T cells in ankylosing spondylitis. The V end lost 3 bases, the J end lost 2 bases, and 8 bases lay between the germline ends. The germline V gene has CDR1 GTSNPN and CDR2 SVGIG (reference sequence). CDR3 length: 12 amino acids. TCRdb itself ran the 5' RACE reads through MiXCR, one entry per CDR3 protein. Of 350,000 to 450,000 distinct CDR3 sequences listed, roughly 25% were seen once; the top ten hold 0.89%. The study's findings and limits: It appeared that ankylosing spondylitis blood was characterized by a TCR beta motif of fewer than ten highly homologous variants.

This clonotype was counted between two and nine times. What it binds is unknown. This receptor was identified in a male donor with ankylosing spondylitis. The chain links TRBV30 to TRBJ2-7, with D hard to call. The sample taken for sequencing was blood, either unsorted or a sorted T cell fraction (not recorded which). The CDR3 here is CAWSRQTYEQYF. The CDR3 DNA is TGTGCCTGGAGCAGACAAACCTACGAGCAGTACTTC.